This T cell receptor (beta chain) was retrieved from a study of blood T cell repertoires in COVID-19. At the level of the study: Acute-phase and convalescent COVID-19 samples originated in the United States, Italy and Spain. The analysed material was cDNA or gDNA that came from T cells, B-cell-depleted T cells, or PBMCs.

The CDR3 totals 14 residues. The ends were cut back, 3 bases at V and 4 bases at J, with 12 bases in the middle. CDR1 and CDR2 (germline): MNHEY, SMNVEV (reference sequence). How the authors handled the data: Reference gene primer amplification yielded estimated nucleated cell counts. Assay used: immunoSEQ multiplex PCR; TCRdb lists only in-frame clones, some missing. That table gives V, J and clone size, and the DNA gave D and trimming. Of about 92,000 clones in the sample, over 70% were seen once. The sample comprised peripheral blood. This clonotype was sampled from a man aged 50-60 years who had recovered from COVID-19. The rearrangement links TRBV27 to TRBJ1-1; D remains unclear. The CDR3 DNA sequence: TGTGCCAGCAGTTTCCGACACCCGTTCACTGAAGCTTTCTTT. It encodes CASSFRHPFTEAFF.